This T cell receptor beta chain stems from a study of graft-versus-host responses after intestinal transplantation. For the study at large: Recipients underwent multivisceral, liver-intestinal, or isolated intestinal transplants. Broader study findings: Individuals who had graft-donor T cell macrochimerism had allografts that showed high graft-versus-host to host-versus-graft clonal ratios. GvH clones surfaced in recipient marrow, some emerging earlier in ileum or blood.

The authors seeded 200,000 CFSE-labeled responder cells together with 200,000 irradiated stimulator cells tagged with violet dye. Responder CD3+CD4+ and CD3+CD8+ cells that were proliferating and CFSE-low were sorted after the reaction. Germline V gene sequence: CDR1 SGHDN, CDR2 FVKESK. This CDR3 has 11 residues. This table comes from immunoSEQ multiplex PCR, and its TCRdb copy is limited to in-frame clones, with some not included. The top ten clones hold 6% to 8.5% of a sample with about 1,500 clones, roughly two thirds of them seen once. With regard to this clone: At one boundary the junction diverges from the germline segment, which might be a read error.

Sequencing used alloreactive CD8+ T cells from a mixed lymphocyte reaction culture, obtained before transplantation. The subset is: CFSE-low proliferating T cells sorted from roughly six-day pre-transplant mixed lymphocyte reaction (GvH or HvG direction). The origin of this receptor is a human patient who was an organ donor for intestinal transplantation. The gene calls are TRBV14 and TRBJ1-4; D is undetermined. The CDR3 nucleotides are TGTGCCAGCAGCCAAGACCGAAGTCAGCTTTTT. This sequence encodes CASSQDRSQLF.